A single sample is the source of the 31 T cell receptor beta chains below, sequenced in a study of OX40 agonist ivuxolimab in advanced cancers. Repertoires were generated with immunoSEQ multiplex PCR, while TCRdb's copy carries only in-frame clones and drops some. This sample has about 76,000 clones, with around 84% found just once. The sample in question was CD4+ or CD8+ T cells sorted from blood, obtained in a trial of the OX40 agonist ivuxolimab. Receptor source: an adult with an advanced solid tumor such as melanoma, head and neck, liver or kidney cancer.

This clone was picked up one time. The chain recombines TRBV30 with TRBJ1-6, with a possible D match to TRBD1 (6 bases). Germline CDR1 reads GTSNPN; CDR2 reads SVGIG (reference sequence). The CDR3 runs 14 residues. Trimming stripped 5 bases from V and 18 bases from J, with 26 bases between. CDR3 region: CAWDQDSGTVRAHF. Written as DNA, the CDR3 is TGTGCCTGGGACCAGGACAGCGGCACGGTTCGGGCCCACTTT. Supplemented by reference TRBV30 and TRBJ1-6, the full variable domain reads SQTIHQWPATLVQPVGSPLSLECTVEGTSNPNLYWYRQAAGRGLQLLFYSVGIGQISSEVPQNLSASRPQDRQFILSSKKLLLSDSGFYLCAWDQDSGTVRAHFGNGTRLTVT.

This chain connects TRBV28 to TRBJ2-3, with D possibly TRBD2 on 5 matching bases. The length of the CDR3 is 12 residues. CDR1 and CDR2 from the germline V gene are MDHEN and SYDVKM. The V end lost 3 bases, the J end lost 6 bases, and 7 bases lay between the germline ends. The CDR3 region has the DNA TGTGCCAGCAGTTTGGACTTTGATACGCAGTATTTT. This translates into CASSLDFDTQYF.

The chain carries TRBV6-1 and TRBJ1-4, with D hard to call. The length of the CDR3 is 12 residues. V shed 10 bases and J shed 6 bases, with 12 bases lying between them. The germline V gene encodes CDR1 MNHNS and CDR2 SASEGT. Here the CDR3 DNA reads TGTGCCACCTCCCCGATTGATGAAAAACTGTTTTTT. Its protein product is CATSPIDEKLFF.

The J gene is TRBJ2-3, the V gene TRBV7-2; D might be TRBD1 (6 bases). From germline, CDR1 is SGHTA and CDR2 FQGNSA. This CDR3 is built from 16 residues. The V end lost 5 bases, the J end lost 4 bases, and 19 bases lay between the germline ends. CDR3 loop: CASSITPLTGSDTQYF. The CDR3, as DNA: TGTGCCAGCAGCATCACTCCGCTTACAGGGTCAGATACGCAGTATTTT.

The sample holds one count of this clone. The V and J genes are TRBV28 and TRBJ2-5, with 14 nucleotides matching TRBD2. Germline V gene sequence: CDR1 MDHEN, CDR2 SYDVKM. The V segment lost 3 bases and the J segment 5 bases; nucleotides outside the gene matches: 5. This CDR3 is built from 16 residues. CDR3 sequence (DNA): TGTGCCAGCAGTTTGGGACTAGCGGGGGTCTCGGAGACCCAGTACTTC. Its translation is CASSLGLAGVSETQYF.

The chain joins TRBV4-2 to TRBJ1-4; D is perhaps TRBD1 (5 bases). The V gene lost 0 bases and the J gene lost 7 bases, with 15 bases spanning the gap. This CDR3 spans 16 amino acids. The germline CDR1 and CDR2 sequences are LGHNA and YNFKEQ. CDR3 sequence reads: CASSQDRTGGGEKLFF. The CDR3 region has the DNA TGTGCCAGCAGCCAAGATCGGACCGGGGGAGGTGAAAAACTGTTTTTT.

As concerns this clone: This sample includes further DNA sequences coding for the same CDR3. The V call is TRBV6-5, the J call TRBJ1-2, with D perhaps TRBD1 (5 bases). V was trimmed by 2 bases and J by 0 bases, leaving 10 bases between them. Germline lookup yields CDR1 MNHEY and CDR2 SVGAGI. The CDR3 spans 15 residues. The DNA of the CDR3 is TGTGCCAGCAGTTACAGCGGGGGAGCTAACTATGGCTACACCTTC. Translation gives CASSYSGGANYGYTF.

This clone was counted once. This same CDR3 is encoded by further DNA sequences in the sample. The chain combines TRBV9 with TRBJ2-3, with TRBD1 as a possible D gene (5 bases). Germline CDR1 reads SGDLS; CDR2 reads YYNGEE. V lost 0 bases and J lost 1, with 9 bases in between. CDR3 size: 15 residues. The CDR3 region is CASSVGRGGTDTQYF. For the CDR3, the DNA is TGTGCCAGCAGCGTAGGAAGGGGCGGCACAGATACGCAGTATTTT.

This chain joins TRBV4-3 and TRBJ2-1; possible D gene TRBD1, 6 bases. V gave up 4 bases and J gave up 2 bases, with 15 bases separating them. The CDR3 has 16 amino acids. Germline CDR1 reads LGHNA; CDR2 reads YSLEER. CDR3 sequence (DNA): TGCGCCAGCAGCCTCCTAGGACAGTCCCCCTACAATGAGCAGTTCTTC. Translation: CASSLLGQSPYNEQFF.

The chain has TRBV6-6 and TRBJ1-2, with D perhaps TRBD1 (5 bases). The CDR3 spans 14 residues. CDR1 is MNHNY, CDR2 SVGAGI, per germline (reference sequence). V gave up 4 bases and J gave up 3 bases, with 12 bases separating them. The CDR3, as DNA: TGTGCCAGCAGTTTGGGGACCGTAGACTATGGCTACACCTTC. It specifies CASSLGTVDYGYTF.

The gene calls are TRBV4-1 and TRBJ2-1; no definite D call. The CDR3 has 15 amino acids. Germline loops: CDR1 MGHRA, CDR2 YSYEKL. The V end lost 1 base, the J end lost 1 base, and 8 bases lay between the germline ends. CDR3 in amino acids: CASSQGSQSYNEQFF. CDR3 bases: TGCGCCAGCAGCCAAGGGAGTCAATCCTACAATGAGCAGTTCTTC.

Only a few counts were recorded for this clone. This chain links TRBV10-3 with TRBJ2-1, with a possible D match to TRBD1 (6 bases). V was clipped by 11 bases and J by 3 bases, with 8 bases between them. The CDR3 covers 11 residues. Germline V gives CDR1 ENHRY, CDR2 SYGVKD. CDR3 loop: CASQGYNEQFF. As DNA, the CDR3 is TGTGCCTCACAGGGCTACAATGAGCAGTTCTTC.

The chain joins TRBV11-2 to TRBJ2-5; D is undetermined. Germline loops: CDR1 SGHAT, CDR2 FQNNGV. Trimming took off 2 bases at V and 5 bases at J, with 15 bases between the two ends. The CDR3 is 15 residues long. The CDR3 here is CASSLSFTGFETQYF. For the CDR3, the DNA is TGTGCCAGCAGCTTATCATTCACTGGCTTCGAGACCCAGTACTTC.

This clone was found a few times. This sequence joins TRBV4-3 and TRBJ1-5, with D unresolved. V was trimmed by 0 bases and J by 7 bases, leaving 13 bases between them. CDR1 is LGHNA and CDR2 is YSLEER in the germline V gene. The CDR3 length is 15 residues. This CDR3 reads CASSQEFKVGQPQHF. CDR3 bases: TGCGCCAGCAGCCAAGAGTTCAAGGTCGGGCAGCCCCAGCATTTT.

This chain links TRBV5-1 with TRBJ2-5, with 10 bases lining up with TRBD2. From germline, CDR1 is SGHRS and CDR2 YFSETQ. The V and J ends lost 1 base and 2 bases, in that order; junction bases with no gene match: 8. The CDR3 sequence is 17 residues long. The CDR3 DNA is TGCGCCAGCAGCTTGTTCCTAGCGGGGGCCTCACAAGAGACCCAGTACTTC. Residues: CASSLFLAGASQETQYF.

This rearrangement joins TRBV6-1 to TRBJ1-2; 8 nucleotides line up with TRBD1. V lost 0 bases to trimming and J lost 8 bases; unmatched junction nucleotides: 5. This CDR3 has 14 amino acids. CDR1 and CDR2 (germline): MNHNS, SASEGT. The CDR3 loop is CASSEASGGDGYTF. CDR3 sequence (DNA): TGTGCCAGCAGTGAAGCGTCAGGGGGCGACGGCTACACCTTC.

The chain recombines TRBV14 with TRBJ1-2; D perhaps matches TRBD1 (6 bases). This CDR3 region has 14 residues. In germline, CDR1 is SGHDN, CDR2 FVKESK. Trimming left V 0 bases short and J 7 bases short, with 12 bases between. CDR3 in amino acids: CASSQEGRGGGYTF. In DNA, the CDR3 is TGTGCCAGCAGCCAAGAAGGCAGGGGAGGTGGCTACACCTTC.

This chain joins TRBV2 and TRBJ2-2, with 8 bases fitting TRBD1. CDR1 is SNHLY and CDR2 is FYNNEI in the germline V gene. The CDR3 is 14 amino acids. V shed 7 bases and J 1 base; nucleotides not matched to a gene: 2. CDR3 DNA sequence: TGTGCCAGCAATGGACAGGGGAACACCGGGGAGCTGTTTTTT. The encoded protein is CASNGQGNTGELFF. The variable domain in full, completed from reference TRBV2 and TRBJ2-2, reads EPEVTQTPSHQVTQMGQEVILRCVPISNHLYFYWYRQILGQKVEFLVSFYNNEISEKSEIFDDQFSVERPDGSNFTLKIRSTKLEDSAMYFCASNGQGNTGELFFGEGSRLTVL.

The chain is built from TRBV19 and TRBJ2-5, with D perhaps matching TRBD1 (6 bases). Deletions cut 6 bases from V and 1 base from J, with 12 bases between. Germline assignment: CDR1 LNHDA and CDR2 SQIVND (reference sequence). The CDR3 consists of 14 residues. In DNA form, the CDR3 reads TGTGCCAGTAGATCCGGGACATTCCAAGAGACCCAGTACTTC. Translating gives CASRSGTFQETQYF.

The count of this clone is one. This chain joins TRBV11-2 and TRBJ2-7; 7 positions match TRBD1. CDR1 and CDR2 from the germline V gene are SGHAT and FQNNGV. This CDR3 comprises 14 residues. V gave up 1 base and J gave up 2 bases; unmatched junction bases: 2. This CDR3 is CASSLGTGPYEQYF. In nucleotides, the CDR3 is TGTGCCAGCAGCTTAGGGACAGGACCCTACGAGCAGTACTTC.

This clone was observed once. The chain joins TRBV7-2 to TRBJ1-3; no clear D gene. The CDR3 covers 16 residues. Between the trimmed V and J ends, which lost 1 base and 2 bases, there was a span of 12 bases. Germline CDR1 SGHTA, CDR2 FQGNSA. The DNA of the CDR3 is TGTGCCAGCAGCTTAGAGCCCCCAACTACTGGAAACACCATATATTTT. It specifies CASSLEPPTTGNTIYF.

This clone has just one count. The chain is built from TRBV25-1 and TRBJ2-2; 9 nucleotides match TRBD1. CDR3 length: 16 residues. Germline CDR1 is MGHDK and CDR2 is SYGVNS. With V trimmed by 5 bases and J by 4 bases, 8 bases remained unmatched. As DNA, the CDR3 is TGTGCCAGCAGTCATGGGGGGACAGGGCCCACCGGGGAGCTGTTTTTT. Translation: CASSHGGTGPTGELFF.

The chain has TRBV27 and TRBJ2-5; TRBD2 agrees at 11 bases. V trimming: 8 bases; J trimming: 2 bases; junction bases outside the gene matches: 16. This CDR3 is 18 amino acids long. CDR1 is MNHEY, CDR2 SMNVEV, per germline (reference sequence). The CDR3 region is CASLPRASGGPGQETQYF. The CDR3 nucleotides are TGTGCCAGCCTCCCGCGGGCTAGCGGGGGGCCGGGGCAAGAGACCCAGTACTTC.

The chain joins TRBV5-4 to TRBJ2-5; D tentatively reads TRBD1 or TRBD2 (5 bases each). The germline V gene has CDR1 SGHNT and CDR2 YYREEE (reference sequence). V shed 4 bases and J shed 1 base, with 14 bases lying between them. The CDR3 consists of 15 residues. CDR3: CASSPAPGPQETQYF. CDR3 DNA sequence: TGTGCCAGCAGCCCGGCCCCGGGGCCCCAAGAGACCCAGTACTTC.

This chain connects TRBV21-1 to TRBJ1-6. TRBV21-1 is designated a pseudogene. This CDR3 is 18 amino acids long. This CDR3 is CASSKEVGRDKYNSPLHF. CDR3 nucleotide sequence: TGTGCCAGCAGCAAAGAAGTGGGGCGGGACAAATATAATTCACCCCTCCACTTT.

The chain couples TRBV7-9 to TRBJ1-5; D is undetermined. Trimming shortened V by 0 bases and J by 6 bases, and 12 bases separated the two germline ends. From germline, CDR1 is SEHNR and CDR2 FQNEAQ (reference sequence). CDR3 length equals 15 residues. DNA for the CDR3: TGTGCCAGCAGCTTAGCTGGAGGTGTTCGTCAGCCCCAGCATTTT. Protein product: CASSLAGGVRQPQHF.

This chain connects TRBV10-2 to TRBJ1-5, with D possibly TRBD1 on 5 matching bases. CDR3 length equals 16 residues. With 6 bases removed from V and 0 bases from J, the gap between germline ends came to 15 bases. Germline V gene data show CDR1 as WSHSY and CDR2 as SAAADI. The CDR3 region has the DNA TGCGCCAGCAGAGAGGACGGGGGTTATAGCAATCAGCCCCAGCATTTT. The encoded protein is CASREDGGYSNQPQHF.

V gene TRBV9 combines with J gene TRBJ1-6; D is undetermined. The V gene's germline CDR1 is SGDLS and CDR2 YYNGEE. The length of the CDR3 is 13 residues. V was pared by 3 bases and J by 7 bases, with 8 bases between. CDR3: CASSGTVNSPLHF. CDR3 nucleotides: TGTGCCAGCAGCGGTACAGTCAATTCACCCCTCCACTTT.

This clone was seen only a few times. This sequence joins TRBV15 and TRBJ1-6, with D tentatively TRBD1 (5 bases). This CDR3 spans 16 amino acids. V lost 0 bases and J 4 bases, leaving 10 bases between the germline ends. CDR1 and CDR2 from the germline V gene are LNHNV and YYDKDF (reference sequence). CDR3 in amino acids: CATSRDRQGYNSPLHF. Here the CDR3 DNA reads TGTGCCACCAGCAGAGATCGGCAGGGTTATAATTCACCCCTCCACTTT. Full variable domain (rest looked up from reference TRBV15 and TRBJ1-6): DAMVIQNPRYQVTQFGKPVTLSCSQTLNHNVMYWYQQKSSQAPKLLFHYYDKDFNNEADTPDNFQSRRPNTSFCFLDIRSPGLGDTAMYLCATSRDRQGYNSPLHFGNGTRLTVT.

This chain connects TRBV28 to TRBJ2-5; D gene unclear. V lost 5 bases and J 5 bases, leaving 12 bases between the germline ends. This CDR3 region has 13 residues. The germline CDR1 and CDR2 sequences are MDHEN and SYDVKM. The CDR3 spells CASSRTEVETQYF. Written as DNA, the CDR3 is TGTGCCAGCAGTCGTACTGAAGTTGAGACCCAGTACTTC.

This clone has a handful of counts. Written as DNA, the CDR3 is TGTGCCAGCAGTTATTATCCGGGGGACTATGGCTACACCTTC. The encoded protein is CASSYYPGDYGYTF. V is TRBV6-5 and J is TRBJ1-2, with D tentatively TRBD1 (5 bases). CDR3 length: 14 residues. Germline V lookup: CDR1 MNHEY, CDR2 SVGAGI. Trimming cost V 3 bases and J 3 bases, with 11 bases left between them.